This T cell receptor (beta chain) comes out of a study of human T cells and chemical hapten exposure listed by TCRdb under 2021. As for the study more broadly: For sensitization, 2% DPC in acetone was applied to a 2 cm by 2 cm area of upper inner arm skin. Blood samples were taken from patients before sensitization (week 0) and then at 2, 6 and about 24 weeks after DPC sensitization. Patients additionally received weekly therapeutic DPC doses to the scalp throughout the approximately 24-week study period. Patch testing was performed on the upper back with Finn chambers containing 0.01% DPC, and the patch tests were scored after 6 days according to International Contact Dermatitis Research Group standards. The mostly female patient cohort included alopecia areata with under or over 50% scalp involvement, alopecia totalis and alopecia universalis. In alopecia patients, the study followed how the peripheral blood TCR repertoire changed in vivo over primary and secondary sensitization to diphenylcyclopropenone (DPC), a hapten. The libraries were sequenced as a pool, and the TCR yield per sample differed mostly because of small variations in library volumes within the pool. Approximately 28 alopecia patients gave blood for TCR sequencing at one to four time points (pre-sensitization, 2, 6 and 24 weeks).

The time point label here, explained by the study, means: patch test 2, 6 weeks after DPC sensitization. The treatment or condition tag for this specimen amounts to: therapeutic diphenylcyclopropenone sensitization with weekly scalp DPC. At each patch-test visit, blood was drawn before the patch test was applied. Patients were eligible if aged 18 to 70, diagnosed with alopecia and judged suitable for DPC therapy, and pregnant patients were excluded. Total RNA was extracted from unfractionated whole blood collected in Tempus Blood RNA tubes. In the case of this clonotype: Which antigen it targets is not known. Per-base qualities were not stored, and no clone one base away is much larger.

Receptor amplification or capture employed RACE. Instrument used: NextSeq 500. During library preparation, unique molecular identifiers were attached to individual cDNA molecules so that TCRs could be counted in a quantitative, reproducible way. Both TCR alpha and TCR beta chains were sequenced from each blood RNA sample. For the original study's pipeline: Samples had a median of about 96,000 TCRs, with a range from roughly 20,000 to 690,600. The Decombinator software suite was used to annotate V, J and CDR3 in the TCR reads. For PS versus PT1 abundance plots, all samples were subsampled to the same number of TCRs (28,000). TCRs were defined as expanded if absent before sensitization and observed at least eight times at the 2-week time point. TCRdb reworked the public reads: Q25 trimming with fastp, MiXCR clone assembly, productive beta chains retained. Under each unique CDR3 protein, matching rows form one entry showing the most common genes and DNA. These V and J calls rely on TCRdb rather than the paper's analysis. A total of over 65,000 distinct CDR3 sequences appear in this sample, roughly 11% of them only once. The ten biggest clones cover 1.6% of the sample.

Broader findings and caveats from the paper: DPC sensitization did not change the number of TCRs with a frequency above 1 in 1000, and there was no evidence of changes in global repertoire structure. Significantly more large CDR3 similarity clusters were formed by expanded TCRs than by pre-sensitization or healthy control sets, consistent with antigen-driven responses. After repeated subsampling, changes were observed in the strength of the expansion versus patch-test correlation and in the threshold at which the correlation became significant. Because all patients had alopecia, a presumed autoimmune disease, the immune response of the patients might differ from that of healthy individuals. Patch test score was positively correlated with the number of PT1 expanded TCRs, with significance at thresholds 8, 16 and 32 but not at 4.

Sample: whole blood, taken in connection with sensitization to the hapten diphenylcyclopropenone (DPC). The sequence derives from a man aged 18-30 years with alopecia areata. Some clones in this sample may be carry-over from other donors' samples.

The DNA sequence is as follows: TGTGCCAGCAGCTCCCCCCTGAGCTCCTACAATGAGCAGTTCTTC. It specifies CASSSPLSSYNEQFF. The chain links TRBV11-2 with TRBJ2-1; no D gene is confidently identified. The CDR3 has 15 amino acids, counting the end cysteine and phenylalanine. The read is trimmed to its CDR3 DNA, 45 bases read in frame from base 1. In the germline V gene, CDR1 corresponds to SGHAT and CDR2 to FQNNGV. V is reduced by 4 bases and J by 0 bases, leaving a spacing of 10 bases between them.